The 28 T cell receptor beta chains presented below share a single source sample, sequenced in a study of glioma-infiltrating T cells. Using RNA template, CDR3s of TCR alpha and beta were amplified with iRepertoire arm-PCR. In TCRdb, the multiplex PCR reads were re-called with MiXCR into one record per CDR3 protein. The sample carries some 85,000 distinct CDR3 sequences, 20% to 25% recorded once. What was sequenced was glioma tissue, nonneoplastic brain tissue, or PBMCs (not recorded which). These receptors were taken from a human donor with low-grade glioma or glioblastoma, undergoing nonglioma brain surgery, or in good health (not recorded which).

This rearrangement joins TRBV7-9 to TRBJ2-5; perhaps TRBD1 as D (6 bases). Looked up from germline, CDR1 is SEHNR and CDR2 is FQNEAQ (reference sequence). The CDR3 runs 14 residues. Trimming left V 5 bases short and J 5 bases short, with 15 bases between. The CDR3 region is CASSPGQMWETQYF. The CDR3 DNA reads TGTGCCAGCAGCCCAGGACAGATGTGGGAGACCCAGTACTTC.

This clonotype has a handful of counts. The genes are TRBV10-3 and TRBJ2-7; D perhaps matches TRBD2 (7 bases). V was clipped by 2 bases and J by 5 bases, with 13 bases between them. The CDR3 extends over 14 amino acids. The germline gives CDR1 ENHRY, CDR2 SYGVKD. The CDR3 is CAISERGARDEQYF. Here the CDR3 DNA reads TGTGCCATCAGTGAGCGGGGGGCCAGGGACGAGCAGTACTTC.

This clonotype was observed many times. The chain links TRBV5-1 to TRBJ1-1; D perhaps matches TRBD1 (5 bases). Per germline, CDR1 SGHRS and CDR2 YFSETQ. This CDR3 has 15 residues. V lost 4 bases and J 1 base, leaving 14 bases between the germline ends. As DNA, the CDR3 is TGCGCCAGCAGCGAACAGGCAGGGAGGAACACTGAAGCTTTCTTT. Its translation: CASSEQAGRNTEAFF.

There are many counts of this clonotype. J is TRBJ2-1 and V is TRBV6-1; TRBD2 aligns across 8 bases. The J segment lost 5 bases and the V segment lost 10 bases, leaving 13 bases of the junction unmatched. Germline V gene data show CDR1 as MNHNS and CDR2 as SASEGT. CDR3 length equals 15 residues. The DNA for the CDR3 is TGTGCCACCCGCCGTAGGACTAGCCCCAACAATGAGCAGTTCTTC. Residues: CATRRRTSPNNEQFF.

This clonotype occurred many times. The chain couples TRBV20-1 to TRBJ1-2; 8 bases map to TRBD1. This CDR3 spans 13 amino acids. The germline V gene has CDR1 DFQATT and CDR2 SNEGSKA (reference sequence). V trimming: 5 bases; J trimming: 8 bases; junction bases outside the gene matches: 10. The CDR3 loop reads CSAPGQGIRGYTF. The DNA for the CDR3 is TGCAGTGCTCCAGGACAGGGTATAAGGGGCTACACCTTC.

The chain carries TRBV19 and TRBJ2-1; D is unresolved. The CDR3 loop spans 15 amino acids. Trimming shortened V by 8 bases and J by 0 bases, and 14 bases separated the two germline ends. The germline V gene encodes CDR1 LNHDA and CDR2 SQIVND (reference sequence). The CDR3 protein is CASRKQKSSYNEQFF. As DNA, the CDR3 is TGTGCCAGTCGAAAGCAGAAGAGCTCCTACAATGAGCAGTTCTTC.

This clonotype turned up a few times. This chain connects TRBV29-1 to TRBJ2-1, with 9 bases identical to TRBD1. Losses at the gene ends were 2 bases for V and 4 bases for J; bases not matched to a gene: 6. CDR3 length: 15 residues. Germline V lookup: CDR1 SQVTM, CDR2 ANQGSEA. CDR3 nucleotides: TGCAGCGTTGAATACTTTGGGACAGGGTACAATGAGCAGTTCTTC. Its translation is CSVEYFGTGYNEQFF.

The chain is built from TRBV2 and TRBJ1-5; D ambiguous. The germline V gene encodes CDR1 SNHLY and CDR2 FYNNEI. Trimming pared 9 bases from V and 7 bases from J, leaving 19 bases between. The CDR3 consists of 14 residues. The CDR3 DNA follows: TGTGCCAGAGGTGAAGGTTGGGCGGCACAGCCCCAGCATTTT. The encoded protein is CARGEGWAAQPQHF.

This clonotype was counted at least ten times. The chain has TRBV7-8 and TRBJ2-3; TRBD2 might be the D (5 bases). Germline V gives CDR1 SGHVS, CDR2 FQNEAQ. This CDR3 is 12 amino acids long. The germline V and J ends were trimmed by 5 bases and 6 bases, with 9 bases remaining between them. CDR3 in amino acids: CASSRGFDTQYF. The CDR3 nucleotides are TGTGCCAGCAGCCGGGGATTCGATACGCAGTATTTT.

The chain combines TRBV7-2 with TRBJ2-7; a weak D match, TRBD1 (6 bases). The germline V gene has CDR1 SGHTA and CDR2 FQGNSA. The CDR3 covers 14 residues. The ends were cut back, 4 bases at V and 7 bases at J, with 17 bases in the middle. DNA for the CDR3: TGTGCCAGCAGCTCCCACGCAGGGGAAGAAGAGCAGTACTTC. Residues: CASSSHAGEEEQYF.

This clonotype was recorded at least ten times. J is TRBJ2-3 and V is TRBV6-1, with TRBD2 as a possible D gene (6 bases). Germline V CDR1 and CDR2: MNHNS, SASEGT. The CDR3 has 12 amino acids. With 7 bases removed from V and 7 bases from J, the gap between germline ends came to 12 bases. The CDR3 reads CASTPGGNTQYF. The CDR3 nucleotides are TGTGCCAGCACCCCCGGGGGAAATACGCAGTATTTT.

This clonotype was observed at least ten times. V is TRBV18 and J is TRBJ1-5; D unclear. Germline loops: CDR1 KGHSH, CDR2 LQKENI. The length of the CDR3 is 14 residues. V was cut by 2 bases and J by 7 bases, with 12 bases left in between. The CDR3 region is CASSPRDTRQPQHF. The DNA for the CDR3 is TGTGCCAGCTCACCAAGGGATACCAGGCAGCCCCAGCATTTT.

This clonotype was observed at least ten times. This chain joins TRBV20-1 and TRBJ1-2; D not resolved. The V gene lost 8 bases and the J gene lost 6 bases, with 13 bases spanning the gap. Germline CDR1 and CDR2: DFQATT and SNEGSKA (reference sequence). The CDR3 extends over 11 amino acids. This chain's CDR3 is CSLGGEDGYTF. For the CDR3, the DNA is TGCAGTCTGGGCGGAGAAGATGGCTACACCTTC.

V gene TRBV5-1 combines with J gene TRBJ2-7, with D perhaps matching TRBD2 (6 bases). The CDR3 covers 13 residues. CDR1 is SGHRS, CDR2 YFSETQ, per germline. Trimming removed 5 bases from V and 2 bases from J, with 11 bases in between. In nucleotides, the CDR3 is TGCGCCAGCAGTCGAGGGGAGGCCTACGAGCAGTACTTC. This gives the protein CASSRGEAYEQYF.

The rearrangement uses TRBV10-2 and TRBJ2-1; no clear D gene. V gave up 6 bases and J gave up 10 bases, with 22 bases separating them. The germline gives CDR1 WSHSY, CDR2 SAAADI. The CDR3 is made up of 15 amino acids. CDR3 DNA: TGCGCCAGCAGCCCTTTGGCGACTTCCCTCAGGGAGCAGTTCTTC. Translation: CASSPLATSLREQFF.

Many counts were recorded for this clonotype. The rearrangement joins TRBV20-1 to TRBJ2-1; maybe TRBD2 (6 bases). Germline loops: CDR1 DFQATT, CDR2 SNEGSKA (reference sequence). V lost 6 bases and J lost 5, with 20 bases in between. The CDR3 sequence is 15 residues long. The CDR3 DNA follows: TGCAGTGCCATTGTCGGAAAACTAGCACACAATGAGCAGTTCTTC. It is translated as CSAIVGKLAHNEQFF.

The CDR3: CASSLQSGTSTDTQYF. The DNA for the CDR3 is TGCGCCAGCAGCTTACAAAGCGGGACTAGCACAGATACGCAGTATTTT. This rearrangement joins TRBV5-1 to TRBJ2-3; 7 bases agree with TRBD2. The V gene's germline CDR1 is SGHRS and CDR2 YFSETQ. The CDR3 has 16 amino acids. V shed 2 bases and J 0 bases; nucleotides not matched to a gene: 6.

Written as DNA, the CDR3 is TGTGCCAGCAGCTTAGTTAGCGGACAGACCCAGTACTTC. This sequence encodes CASSLVSGQTQYF. The J gene is TRBJ2-5, the V gene TRBV7-9, with a possible D match to TRBD2 (6 bases). Germline V gene sequence: CDR1 SEHNR, CDR2 FQNEAQ (reference sequence). There are 13 residues in the CDR3. V was clipped by 1 base and J by 6 bases, with 9 bases between them.

This clonotype was counted many times. The CDR3 DNA reads TGTGCCAGCAGTAACGTAGACGGACGCAATCAGCCCCAGCATTTT. Residues: CASSNVDGRNQPQHF. The J gene is TRBJ1-5, the V gene TRBV6-1; the D is unclear. Trimming pared 5 bases from V and 2 bases from J, leaving 13 bases between. This CDR3 region has 15 residues. Germline values: CDR1 MNHNS, CDR2 SASEGT.

This clonotype was seen at least ten times. V is TRBV2 and J is TRBJ1-6; perhaps TRBD1 as D (6 bases). This CDR3 is built from 14 residues. Germline V gives CDR1 SNHLY, CDR2 FYNNEI. Trimming pared 6 bases from V and 6 bases from J, leaving 12 bases between. The CDR3 DNA sequence: TGTGCCAGCAGCGTCGACAGGATTAATTCACCCCTCCACTTT. It yields the protein CASSVDRINSPLHF.

This clonotype was seen ten or more times. CDR3 residues: CASASDSNQPQHF. The CDR3 coding sequence is TGTGCCAGCGCGAGCGATAGCAATCAGCCCCAGCATTTT. This chain links TRBV2 with TRBJ1-5; D uncertain. The CDR3 has 13 amino acids. V lost 8 bases, J lost 0 bases, and 8 bases lay in between. Germline V CDR1 and CDR2: SNHLY, FYNNEI.

Ten or more counts support this clonotype. The rearrangement joins TRBV19 to TRBJ2-3; D unclear. The CDR3 loop spans 14 amino acids. The V end lost 10 bases, the J end lost 1 base, and 15 bases lay between the germline ends. CDR1 is LNHDA, CDR2 SQIVND, per germline (reference sequence). The CDR3 here is CATKGITGTDTQYF. The CDR3, as DNA: TGTGCCACCAAAGGTATCACAGGCACAGATACGCAGTATTTT. The variable domain in full, with the rest retrieved from reference TRBV19 and TRBJ2-3, is DGGITQSPKYLFRKEGQNVTLSCEQNLNHDAMYWYRQDPGQGLRLIYYSQIVNDFQKGDIAEGYSVSREKKESFPLTVTSAQKNPTAFYLCATKGITGTDTQYFGPGTRLTVL.

This chain uses TRBV20-1 with TRBJ2-7; D tentatively fits TRBD1 or TRBD2 (5 bases each). V lost 6 bases and J lost 6, with 12 bases in between. The CDR3 spans 11 residues. The germline CDR1 and CDR2 sequences are DFQATT and SNEGSKA (reference sequence). The CDR3 sequence is CSAPGPTEQYF. The CDR3 DNA sequence: TGCAGTGCCCCGGGACCCACCGAGCAGTACTTC.

This clonotype is large (0.1 to 1%) by share. The chain links TRBV27 to TRBJ2-1, with D unresolved. Germline V lookup: CDR1 MNHEY, CDR2 SMNVEV (reference sequence). Trimming pared 3 bases from V and 6 bases from J, leaving 9 bases between. The CDR3 totals 13 residues. The CDR3 DNA is TGTGCCAGCAGTTTTGATACCCCCAATGAGCAGTTCTTC. It yields the protein CASSFDTPNEQFF.

In regard to this clonotype: A much larger clone lies one base from this, so it may be a read error. The chain joins TRBV12-3 or TRBV12-4 to TRBJ1-5; D call uncertain. The V gene lost 3 bases and the J gene lost 6 bases, with 15 bases spanning the gap. The CDR3 is made up of 15 amino acids. The CDR3: CASSFARVRSQPQHF. The CDR3 region has the DNA TGTGCCAGCAGTTTTGCGAGGGTAAGAAGTCAGCCCCAGCATTTT.

This clonotype was detected ten times or more. The rearrangement uses TRBV14 and TRBJ2-1; D is unclear. V was clipped by 5 bases and J by 8 bases, with 7 bases between them. The CDR3 is made up of 11 amino acids. Germline V gene lookup returns CDR1 SGHDN and CDR2 FVKESK. CDR3 sequence (DNA): TGTGCCAGCAGCACCACGTATGAGCAGTTCTTC. Encoded protein: CASSTTYEQFF. Full variable domain (outside the CDR3, taken from reference TRBV14 and TRBJ2-1): EAGVTQFPSHSVIEKGQTVTLRCDPISGHDNLYWYRRVMGKEIKFLLHFVKESKQDESGMPNNRFLAERTGGTYSTLKVQPAELEDSGVYFCASSTTYEQFFGPGTRLTVL.

This clonotype was counted ten times or more. The gene calls are TRBV2 and TRBJ1-6; D gene ambiguous. Germline V gene lookup returns CDR1 SNHLY and CDR2 FYNNEI. Trimming left V 3 bases short and J 4 bases short, with 4 bases between. The CDR3 totals 13 residues. This chain's CDR3 is CASSDDYNSPLHF. CDR3 nucleotides: TGTGCCAGCAGTGACGATTATAATTCACCCCTCCACTTT.

This clonotype appeared many times. V usage is TRBV7-2 and J usage is TRBJ2-7; D unresolved. The ends were cut back, 2 bases at V and 3 bases at J, with 5 bases in the middle. The germline gives CDR1 SGHTA, CDR2 FQGNSA. The CDR3 has 12 amino acids. This CDR3 is CASSLYDYEQYF. The CDR3 DNA sequence: TGTGCCAGCAGCTTATACGACTACGAGCAGTACTTC.